The T cell receptor beta chain under discussion was sequenced for a study of type 1 and type 2 diabetes patients. In the study overall: From PBMCs, CD4+ and CD8+ T cells were isolated by magnetic microbeads. The whole study generated roughly 19,000,000 paired-end reads. Study-wide points: Type 1 diabetes repertoires were significantly less diverse than type 2 diabetes ones.

Germline CDR1 is DFQATT and CDR2 is SNEGSKA (reference sequence). The CDR3 runs to 13 residues. Trimming left V 0 bases short and J 9 bases short, with 9 bases between. To note about this clonotype: Its target is unknown.

PCR was run on genomic DNA. Amplification of the beta chain CDR3 used 30 forward and 13 reverse multiplex primers. TCRdb re-analysed the multiplex PCR reads in MiXCR, keeping a single row per CDR3 protein. The table has under 300,000 distinct CDR3 sequences, around 50% seen once. Sample: peripheral blood mononuclear cells (PBMCs). The TCR originated in a man younger than 35 with type 2 diabetes. This chain connects TRBV20-1 to TRBJ1-6; D gene uncertain. CDR3 amino acids: CSARDPSGSPLHF. Here the CDR3 DNA reads TGCAGTGCTAGAGATCCGTCAGGTTCACCCCTCCACTTT.